This TCR beta chain was documented in a study of regulatory T cells in long-lasting Graves disease. Libraries of TCR beta came from iRepertoire HTBI primers plus Arm-PCR of CDR3 regions. How the authors handled the data: Overall, samples carried around 60 TRBV and some 15 TRBJ segments. Each CDR3 protein gets one entry after TCRdb re-called the multiplex PCR reads with MiXCR. The V and J calls, along with clone size, are taken from TCRdb and not from the paper's own processing. The sample lists some 450,000 distinct CDR3 sequences; about 17% were seen once. General study points: Among the persistent patients, 2,500 to 3,500 public clonotypes were shared, more than the approximately 970 shared among new patients.

Time point specified: newly diagnosed GD, antithyroid drugs for less than 3 months. The TCR library used RNA extracted from PBMCs. For this clonotype: Its antigen is still unknown.

The sample also formed part of further work on T cells in Graves' hyperthyroidism and ophthalmopathy. As that study records: Stable hyperthyroidism: no ophthalmopathy progression over 18 months of follow-up. The majority of expanded thyroid clonotypes above 0.001 also appeared in blood.

This TCR was recovered from a woman aged 25 to 39 with Graves disease. Source: peripheral blood mononuclear cells (PBMCs), taken at new diagnosis, from a patient treated with antithyroid drugs.

The CDR3 bases are TGTGCCAGCAGCTTAACGCCCAGCGGGACCGGGGAGCTGTTTTTT. This gives the protein CASSLTPSGTGELFF. The chain is built from TRBV7-9 and TRBJ2-2; maybe TRBD2 (6 bases). The CDR3 has 15 amino acids. Germline V gene data show CDR1 as SEHNR and CDR2 as FQNEAQ (reference sequence). Trimming removed 2 bases from V and 5 bases from J, with 12 bases in between.